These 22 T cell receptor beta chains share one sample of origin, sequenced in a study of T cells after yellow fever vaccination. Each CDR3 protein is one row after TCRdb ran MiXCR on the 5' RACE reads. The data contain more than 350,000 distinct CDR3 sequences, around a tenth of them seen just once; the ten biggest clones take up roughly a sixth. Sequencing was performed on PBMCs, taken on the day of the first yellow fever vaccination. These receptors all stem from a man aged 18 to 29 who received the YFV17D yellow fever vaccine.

In DNA form, the CDR3 reads TGTGCCAGCTCACCACCGACAGGGAGGGAATTCTTT. The encoded protein is CASSPPTGREFF. The V call is TRBV18, the J call TRBJ1-1, with 7 bases identical to TRBD1. CDR3 size: 12 residues. V gave up 0 bases and J gave up 14 bases; unmatched junction bases: 6. Germline lookup yields CDR1 KGHSH and CDR2 LQKENI.

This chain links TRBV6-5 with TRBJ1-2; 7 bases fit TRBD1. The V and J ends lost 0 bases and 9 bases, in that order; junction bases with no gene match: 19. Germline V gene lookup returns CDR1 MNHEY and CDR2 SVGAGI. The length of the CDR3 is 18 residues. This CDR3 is CASSYSVRLENRGLCYTF. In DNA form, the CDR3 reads TGTGCCAGCAGTTACTCGGTCCGTCTTGAGAACAGGGGCCTTTGCTACACCTTC.

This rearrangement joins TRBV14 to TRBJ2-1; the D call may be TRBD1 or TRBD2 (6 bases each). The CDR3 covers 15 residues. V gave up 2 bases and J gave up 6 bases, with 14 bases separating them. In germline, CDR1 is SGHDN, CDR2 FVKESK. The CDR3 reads CASSQRGAYFNEQFF. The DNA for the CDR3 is TGTGCCAGCAGCCAAAGGGGGGCCTACTTCAATGAGCAGTTCTTC.

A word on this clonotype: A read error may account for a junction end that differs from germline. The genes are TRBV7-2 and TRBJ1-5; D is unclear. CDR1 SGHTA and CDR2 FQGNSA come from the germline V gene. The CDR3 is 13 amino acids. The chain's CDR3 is CATSLFVDQPQHF. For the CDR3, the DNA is TGTGCCACCAGCTTATTCGTCGATCAGCCCCAGCATTTT.

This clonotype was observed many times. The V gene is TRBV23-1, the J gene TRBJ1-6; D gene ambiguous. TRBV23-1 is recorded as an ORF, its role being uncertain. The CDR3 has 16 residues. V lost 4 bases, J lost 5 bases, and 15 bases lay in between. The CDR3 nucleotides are TGCGCCAGCAGTCTCTCGCCGGCGGAAAATAATTCACCCCTCCACTTT. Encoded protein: CASSLSPAENNSPLHF.

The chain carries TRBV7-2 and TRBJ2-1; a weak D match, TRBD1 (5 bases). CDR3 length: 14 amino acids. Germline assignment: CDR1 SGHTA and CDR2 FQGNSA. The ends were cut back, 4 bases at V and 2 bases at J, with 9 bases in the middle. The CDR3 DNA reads TGTGCCAGCAGCTCCCTGGGGCCCTACAATGAGCAGTTCTTC. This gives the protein CASSSLGPYNEQFF.

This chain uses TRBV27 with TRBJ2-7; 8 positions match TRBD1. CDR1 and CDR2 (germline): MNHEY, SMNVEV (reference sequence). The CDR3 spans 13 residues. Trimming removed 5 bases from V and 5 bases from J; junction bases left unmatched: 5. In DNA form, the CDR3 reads TGTGCCAGCAGTCCCAGGGGGCTCGACGAGCAGTACGTC. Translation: CASSPRGLDEQYV.

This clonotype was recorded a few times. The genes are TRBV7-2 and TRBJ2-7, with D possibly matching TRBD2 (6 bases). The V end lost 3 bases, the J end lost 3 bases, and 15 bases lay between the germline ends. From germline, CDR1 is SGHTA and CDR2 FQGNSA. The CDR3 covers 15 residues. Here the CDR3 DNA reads TGTGCCAGCAGCTTGGACGGGGGAGGCAGCTACGAGCAGTACGTC. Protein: CASSLDGGGSYEQYV.

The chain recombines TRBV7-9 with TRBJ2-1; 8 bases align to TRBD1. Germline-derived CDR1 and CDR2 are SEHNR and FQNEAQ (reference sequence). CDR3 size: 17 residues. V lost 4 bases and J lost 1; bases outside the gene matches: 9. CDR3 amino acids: CASSSGQGGSSYNEQFF. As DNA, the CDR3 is TGTGCCAGCAGCTCCGGACAGGGTGGTTCATCCTACAATGAGCAGTTCTTC. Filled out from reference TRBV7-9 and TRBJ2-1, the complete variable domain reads DTGVSQNPRHKITKRGQNVTFRCDPISEHNRLYWYRQTLGQGPEFLTYFQNEAQLEKSRLLSDRFSAERPKGSFSTLEIQRTEQGDSAMYLCASSSGQGGSSYNEQFFGPGTRLTVL.

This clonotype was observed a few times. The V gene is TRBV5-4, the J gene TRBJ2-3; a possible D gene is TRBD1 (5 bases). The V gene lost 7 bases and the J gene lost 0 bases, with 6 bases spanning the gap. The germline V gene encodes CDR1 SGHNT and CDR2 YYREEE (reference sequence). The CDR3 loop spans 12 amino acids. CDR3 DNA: TGTGCCAGCGGGGCGAGCACAGATACGCAGTATTTT. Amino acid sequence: CASGASTDTQYF. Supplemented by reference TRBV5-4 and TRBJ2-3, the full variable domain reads ETGVTQSPTHLIKTRGQQVTLRCSSQSGHNTVSWYQQALGQGPQFIFQYYREEENGRGNFPPRFSGLQFPNYSSELNVNALELDDSALYLCASGASTDTQYFGPGTRLTVL.

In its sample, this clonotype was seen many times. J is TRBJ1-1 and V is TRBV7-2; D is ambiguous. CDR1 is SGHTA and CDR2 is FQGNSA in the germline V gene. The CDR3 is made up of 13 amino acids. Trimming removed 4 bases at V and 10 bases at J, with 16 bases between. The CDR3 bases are TGTGCCAGCAGCTCCGACAAGGGAAAGGGAGCTTTCTTT. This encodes CASSSDKGKGAFF.

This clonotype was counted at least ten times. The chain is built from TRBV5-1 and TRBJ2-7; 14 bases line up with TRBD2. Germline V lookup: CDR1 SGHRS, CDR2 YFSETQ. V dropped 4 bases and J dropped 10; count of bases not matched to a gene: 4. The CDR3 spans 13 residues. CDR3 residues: CASSPGTSGGQYF. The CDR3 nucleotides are TGCGCCAGCAGCCCCGGGACTAGCGGGGGCCAGTACTTC.

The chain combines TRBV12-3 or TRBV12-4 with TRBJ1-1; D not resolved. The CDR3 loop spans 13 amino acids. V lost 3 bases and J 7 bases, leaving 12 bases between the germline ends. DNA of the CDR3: TGTGCCAGCAGTTTTCGGGTGGGGAGTGAAGCTTTCTTT. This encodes CASSFRVGSEAFF.

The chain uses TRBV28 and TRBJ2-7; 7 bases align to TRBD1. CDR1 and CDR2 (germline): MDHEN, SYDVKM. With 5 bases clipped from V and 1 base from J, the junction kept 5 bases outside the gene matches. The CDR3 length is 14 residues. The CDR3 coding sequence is TGTGCCAGCAGTCCGGGACAGCCTTCCTACGAGCAGTACGTC. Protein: CASSPGQPSYEQYV.

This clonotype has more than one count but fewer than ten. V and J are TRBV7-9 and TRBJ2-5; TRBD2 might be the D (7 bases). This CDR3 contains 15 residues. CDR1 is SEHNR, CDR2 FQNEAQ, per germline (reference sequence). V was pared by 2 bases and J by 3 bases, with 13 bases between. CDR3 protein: CASSLFGGGKETQYF. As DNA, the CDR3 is TGTGCCAGCAGCTTATTTGGCGGGGGCAAAGAGACCCAGTACTTC.

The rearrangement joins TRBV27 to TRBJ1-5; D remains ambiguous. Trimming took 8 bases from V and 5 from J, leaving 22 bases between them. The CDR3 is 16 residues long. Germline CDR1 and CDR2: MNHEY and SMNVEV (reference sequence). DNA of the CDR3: TGTGCCAGCTCTCGAGGTGGGGAGATAGCATATCAGCCCCAGCATTTT. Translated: CASSRGGEIAYQPQHF.

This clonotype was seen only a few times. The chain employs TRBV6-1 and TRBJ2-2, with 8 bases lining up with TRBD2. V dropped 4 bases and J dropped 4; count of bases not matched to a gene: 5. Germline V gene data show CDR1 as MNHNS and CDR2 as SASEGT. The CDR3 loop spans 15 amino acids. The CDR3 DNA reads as TGTGCCAGCAGTGCCCGGGGGGGAGGCACCGGGGAGCTGTTTTTT. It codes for CASSARGGGTGELFF.

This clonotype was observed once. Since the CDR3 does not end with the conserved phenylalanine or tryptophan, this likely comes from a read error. CDR3 nucleotide sequence: TGTGCCAGCACCGACCCCCCCACAGATACGCAGTATTAT. Its protein is CASTDPPTDTQYY. The chain recombines TRBV7-2 with TRBJ2-3; no reliable D call. The CDR3 covers 13 residues. The ends were cut back, 7 bases at V and 2 bases at J, with 10 bases in the middle. Germline CDR1 and CDR2: SGHTA and FQGNSA.

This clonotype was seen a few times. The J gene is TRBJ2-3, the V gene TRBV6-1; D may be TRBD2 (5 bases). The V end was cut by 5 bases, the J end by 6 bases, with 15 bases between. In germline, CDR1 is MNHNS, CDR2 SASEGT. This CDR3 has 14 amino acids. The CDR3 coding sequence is TGTGCCAGCAGTCCGATCTACCGAGGGGATACGCAGTATTTT. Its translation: CASSPIYRGDTQYF.

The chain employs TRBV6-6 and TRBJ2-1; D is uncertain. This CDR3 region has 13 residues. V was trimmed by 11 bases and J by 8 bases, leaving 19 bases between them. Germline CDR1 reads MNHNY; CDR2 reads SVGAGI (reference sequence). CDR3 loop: CAPWAWGGDEQFF. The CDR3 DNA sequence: TGTGCCCCCTGGGCTTGGGGTGGAGATGAGCAGTTCTTC.

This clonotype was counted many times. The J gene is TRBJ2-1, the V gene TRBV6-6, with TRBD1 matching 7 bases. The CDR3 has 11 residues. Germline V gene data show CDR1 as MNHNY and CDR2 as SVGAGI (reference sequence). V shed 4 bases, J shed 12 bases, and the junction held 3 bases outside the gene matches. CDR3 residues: CASSSGQVQFF. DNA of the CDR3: TGTGCCAGCAGTTCCGGACAGGTGCAGTTCTTC.

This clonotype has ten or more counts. The CDR3 here is CASSQGGSYNEQFF. CDR3 bases: TGTGCCAGCAGCCAGGGCGGCTCCTACAATGAGCAGTTCTTC. J is TRBJ2-1 and V is TRBV7-3, with a tentative D call TRBD1 (5 bases). With 5 bases removed from V and 0 bases from J, the gap between germline ends came to 8 bases. The V gene's germline CDR1 is SGHTA and CDR2 FQGTGA. CDR3 length equals 14 residues.